The rows below give T cell receptor beta chains drawn from one sample of a study of OX40 agonist ivuxolimab in advanced cancers. Only in-frame clones appear in the TCRdb table, and some are missing; sequencing was by immunoSEQ multiplex PCR. Among about 79,000 clones listed, about 90% were seen once. The sequences come from CD4+ or CD8+ T cells sorted from blood, collected in a trial of the OX40 agonist ivuxolimab. These receptors all come from an adult with an advanced solid tumor such as melanoma, head and neck, liver or kidney cancer. Each CDR3 is given with its conserved first and last residue. Each record gives: V gene, J gene, CDR3 protein.

v_call: TRBV14
j_call: TRBJ2-3
cdr3_aa: CASSFEITTDAQYF

v_call: TRBV27
j_call: TRBJ2-2
cdr3_aa: CASSLRDRGPTLNTGELFF

v_call: TRBV7-9
j_call: TRBJ2-5
cdr3_aa: CASSFPYQETQYF

v_call: TRBV28
j_call: TRBJ2-1
cdr3_aa: CAATSGQGLMSEQFF

v_call: TRBV28
j_call: TRBJ2-1
cdr3_aa: CASSRDSRNEQFF

v_call: TRBV2
j_call: TRBJ2-3
cdr3_aa: CASSERGRADTQYF

v_call: TRBV7-2
j_call: TRBJ1-1
cdr3_aa: CASSRGGRNTEAFF

v_call: TRBV6-1
j_call: TRBJ1-3
cdr3_aa: CASSGQLSGNTIYF

v_call: TRBV11-2
j_call: TRBJ2-7
cdr3_aa: CASSFSSETPEQYF

v_call: TRBV11-2
j_call: TRBJ2-1
cdr3_aa: CASSSPGLNEQFF

v_call: TRBV28
j_call: TRBJ1-4
cdr3_aa: CASSLQGTLQSELFF

v_call: TRBV9
j_call: TRBJ1-6
cdr3_aa: CASSASSGFLNSPLHF

v_call: TRBV7-3
j_call: TRBJ2-7
cdr3_aa: CASSPGTSGEQYF

v_call: TRBV6-5
j_call: TRBJ2-2
cdr3_aa: CASSYSGQGGGELFF

v_call: TRBV9
j_call: TRBJ2-5
cdr3_aa: CASSVGGTSGGLETQYF

v_call: TRBV5-1
j_call: TRBJ2-3
cdr3_aa: CASSFLGGTDTQYF

v_call: TRBV6-1
j_call: TRBJ1-1
cdr3_aa: CASSPQGASNTEAFF

v_call: TRBV4-1
j_call: TRBJ2-2
cdr3_aa: CASSQDSGQANTGELFF

v_call: TRBV27
j_call: TRBJ1-1
cdr3_aa: CASSLVWRTGVEAFF

v_call: TRBV7-8
j_call: TRBJ1-5
cdr3_aa: CASSAIYTPGSNQPQHF

v_call: TRBV20-1
j_call: TRBJ1-1
cdr3_aa: CSAPGQGGAFF

v_call: TRBV6-6
j_call: TRBJ1-2
cdr3_aa: CASSYGTGGADGYTF

v_call: TRBV28
j_call: TRBJ1-5
cdr3_aa: CASSRVRNQPQHF

v_call: TRBV5-4
j_call: TRBJ2-5
cdr3_aa: CASSWGTGGQGETQYF

v_call: TRBV29-1
j_call: TRBJ1-2
cdr3_aa: CSVGRTGGDGYTF

v_call: TRBV29-1
j_call: TRBJ1-2
cdr3_aa: CSVLRDDNYGYTF

v_call: TRBV28
j_call: TRBJ2-5
cdr3_aa: CASSHPPFRKRGQETQYF

v_call: TRBV5-6
j_call: TRBJ2-1
cdr3_aa: CASSLGGPGDEQFF

v_call: TRBV5-1
j_call: TRBJ2-1
cdr3_aa: CASSLGTGLREQFF

v_call: TRBV7-7
j_call: TRBJ2-1
cdr3_aa: CASSSDPARFF

v_call: TRBV28
j_call: TRBJ1-2
cdr3_aa: CATTGNYGYTF

v_call: TRBV5-4
j_call: TRBJ1-2
cdr3_aa: CASSQQGYYGYTF

v_call: TRBV19
j_call: TRBJ1-2
cdr3_aa: CASSILDSRPYGYTF

v_call: TRBV11-1
j_call: TRBJ2-6
cdr3_aa: CASSRPQSGANVLTF

v_call: TRBV7-2
j_call: TRBJ2-3
cdr3_aa: CASSLTAGGRTDTQYF

v_call: TRBV7-8
j_call: TRBJ1-5
cdr3_aa: CASSLGGGAGQPQHF

v_call: TRBV7-9
j_call: TRBJ2-1
cdr3_aa: CASTIAPTSGSYNEQFF

v_call: TRBV19
j_call: TRBJ2-1
cdr3_aa: CASSIPPGLAGSDQFF

v_call: TRBV6-6
j_call: TRBJ1-1
cdr3_aa: CASRPRQGAMNTEAFF

v_call: TRBV19
j_call: TRBJ1-1
cdr3_aa: CASSIPTPGTEAFF